The following is a T cell receptor (beta chain) sequence with its context. The data stem from a study of cytomegalovirus exposure and HLA in healthy donors. At the level of the study: A data release that came early held around 85 million unique TCRs from HLA-typed donors.

The V and J ends lost 6 bases and 0 bases, in that order; junction bases with no gene match: 8. The CDR3 is 16 amino acids. CDR1 SGHDN and CDR2 FVKESK come from the germline V gene. PCR was performed using 60 Vbeta and 13 Jbeta primers. The method was immunoSEQ multiplex PCR; TCRdb's version includes in-frame clones alone and lacks a portion of them. The data show some 99,000 clones, 69% seen once. V is TRBV14 and J is TRBJ1-1; 9 bases agree with TRBD1. The sample taken for sequencing was PBMCs. This clonotype was sampled from a female donor in good health and CMV-seronegative. CDR3 in DNA: TGTGCCAGCAGGCCGGACAGGGGACCCATGAACACTGAAGCTTTCTTT. It specifies CASRPDRGPMNTEAFF.